One T cell receptor (beta chain) is described in this entry. This entry comes from a study of blood T cell repertoires in COVID-19. The repertoire was sequenced with immunoSEQ multiplex PCR; TCRdb's copy has only in-frame clones and lacks some. The table includes approximately 160,000 clones, around 78% detected once. V was clipped by 3 bases and J by 12 bases; unmatched bases: 2. Per the germline V gene, CDR1 is MDHEN and CDR2 is SYDVKM. This CDR3 has 12 residues. The clonotype was recovered from a woman between 50 and 59 years old who had recovered from COVID-19. Sequenced material: PBMCs or T cells enriched from blood (not recorded which). The J gene is TRBJ2-1, the V gene TRBV28; 10 nucleotides agree with TRBD2. The CDR3 here is CASSFLAGGQFF. CDR3 coding DNA: TGTGCCAGCAGTTTTTTAGCGGGAGGGCAGTTCTTC. Full variable domain (rest looked up from reference TRBV28 and TRBJ2-1): DVKVTQSSRYLVKRTGEKVFLECVQDMDHENMFWYRQDPGLGLRLIYFSYDVKMKEKGDIPEGYSVSREKKERFSLILESASTNQTSMYLCASSFLAGGQFFGPGTRLTVL.